This T cell receptor (beta chain) was documented in a study of T-cell memory formation after mild COVID-19. Across the whole study: In these data, TCR clusters were largely donor specific.

This clonotype has a handful of counts. Its antigen remains unknown. Constant-segment primers and 5'RACE yielded cDNA libraries for TCR alpha and TCR beta, each carrying sample barcodes and UMIs. TCRdb analysed the 5' RACE reads with MiXCR anew, one entry per CDR3 protein. The sample records roughly 110,000 distinct CDR3 sequences, about a sixth being singletons. The germline gives CDR1 LGHDT, CDR2 YNNKEL (reference sequence). V was pared by 0 bases and J by 2 bases, with 14 bases between. The length of the CDR3 is 16 residues. Overall study results and limits: Specificity for SARS-CoV-2 was not confirmed among the second-wave clones peaking on day 37. The study detected some responding clones in pre-infection memory, suggesting cross-reactive memory joined.

This sequence was found in an adult woman who had mild COVID-19 (a few samples of this study predate the infection). Cell type and time point are not known. The genes are TRBV3-1 and TRBJ2-7, with D unresolved. The sample consisted of PBMCs or a T cell subset sorted from them (not recorded which). This chain's CDR3 is CASSQDWAAITYEQYF. For the CDR3, the DNA is TGTGCCAGCAGCCAAGATTGGGCAGCTATTACCTACGAGCAGTACTTC.